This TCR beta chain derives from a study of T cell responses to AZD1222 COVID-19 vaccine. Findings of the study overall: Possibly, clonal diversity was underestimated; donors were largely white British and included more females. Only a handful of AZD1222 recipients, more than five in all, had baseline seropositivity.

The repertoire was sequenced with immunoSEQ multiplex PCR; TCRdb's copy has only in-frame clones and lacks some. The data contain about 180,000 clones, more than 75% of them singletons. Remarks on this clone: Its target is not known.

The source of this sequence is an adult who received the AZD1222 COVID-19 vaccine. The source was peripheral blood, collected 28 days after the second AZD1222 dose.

The CDR3 loop reads CASSIQATNEKLFF. The CDR3 coding sequence is TGTGCCAGCAGTATACAGGCAACTAATGAAAAACTGTTTTTT. The genes are TRBV27 and TRBJ1-4; D may be TRBD1 (5 bases). Germline CDR1 MNHEY, CDR2 SMNVEV (reference sequence). The CDR3 totals 14 residues. V lost 5 bases to trimming and J lost 0 bases, with 7 bases between them. The variable domain in full, with the rest retrieved from reference TRBV27 and TRBJ1-4, is EAQVTQNPRYLITVTGKKLTVTCSQNMNHEYMSWYRQDPGLGLRQIYYSMNVEVTDKGDVPEGYKVSRKEKRNFPLILESPSPNQTSLYFCASSIQATNEKLFFGSGTQLSVL.